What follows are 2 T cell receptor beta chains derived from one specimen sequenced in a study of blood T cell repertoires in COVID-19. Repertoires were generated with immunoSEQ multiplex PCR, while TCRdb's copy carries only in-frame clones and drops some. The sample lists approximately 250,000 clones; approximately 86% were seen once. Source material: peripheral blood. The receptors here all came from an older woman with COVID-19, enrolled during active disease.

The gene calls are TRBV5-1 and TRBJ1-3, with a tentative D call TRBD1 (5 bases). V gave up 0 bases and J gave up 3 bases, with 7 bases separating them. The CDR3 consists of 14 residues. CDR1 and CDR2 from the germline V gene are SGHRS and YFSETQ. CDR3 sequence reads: CASSLVGGGNTIYF. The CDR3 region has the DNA TGCGCCAGCAGCTTGGTCGGGGGTGGAAACACCATATATTTT.

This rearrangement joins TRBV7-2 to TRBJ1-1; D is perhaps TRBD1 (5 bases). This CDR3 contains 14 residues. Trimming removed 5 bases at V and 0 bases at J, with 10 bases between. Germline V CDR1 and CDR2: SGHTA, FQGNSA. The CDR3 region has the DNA TGTGCCAGCAGCCAGACAGCCATGAACACTGAAGCTTTCTTT. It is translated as CASSQTAMNTEAFF.